The T cell receptor (beta chain) described here comes from a study of a mutant IDH1 vaccine in newly diagnosed glioma. Study overall: Therapy received beforehand was radiotherapy, temozolomide, or both, with most patients given both.

Regarding this clone: Its antigen is undetermined.

Germline CDR1 reads MDHEN; CDR2 reads SYDVKM. The CDR3 is 16 residues long. J gave up 6 bases and V 5 bases, and 13 bases lay outside the gene matches. Clones were sequenced by immunoSEQ multiplex PCR, and TCRdb holds only the in-frame ones, with some missing. This table holds 30,000 to 40,000 clones, 81% found once. Time point defined: week 23, last vaccination. Doses consisted of 300 ug of mutant IDH1 20-mer peptide each, paired with topical imiquimod. Study-wide results and limits: Pseudoprogression showed no apparent link to changes in top peripheral T cell clonotypes.

This receptor was identified in a man aged 40-49 years with glioma. The source material was PBMCs, sampled from a glioma patient whose treatment included an IDH1 peptide vaccine. V usage is TRBV28 and J usage is TRBJ1-5, with 7 positions matching TRBD1. Here the CDR3 reads CASSPVQGAGGQPQHF. The CDR3 nucleotides are TGTGCCAGCAGTCCGGTACAGGGAGCAGGGGGTCAGCCCCAGCATTTT.